The clone carrying this T cell receptor (beta chain) was observed a few times. The antigen is undetermined. Unmatched junction bases numbered 12, after V lost 5 bases and J lost 1 base. CDR1 is SGHTA, CDR2 FQGNSA, per germline. This CDR3 comprises 17 residues. 5'RACE with constant-segment primers built TCRalpha and TCRbeta cDNA libraries with UMIs. TCRdb ran MiXCR on the 5' RACE reads and lists one entry per CDR3 protein. This sample carries roughly 510,000 distinct CDR3 sequences, about 18% of them seen once, and the ten largest clones take around 7.8%. These data come from a study of T-cell memory formation after mild COVID-19. The overall study: Largely, TCR clusters stayed within a single donor.

Study findings and constraints: Day 15 to 85 contractors were CD4/CD8 balanced; later expanders leaned CD4+. The study found contracting CD4+ clones mainly in CM and EM and contracting CD8+ clones in EMRA.

This receptor was taken from an adult woman who had mild COVID-19 (a few samples of this study predate the infection). Cell type and time point are not known. This chain connects TRBV7-2 to TRBJ2-3, with 7 positions matching TRBD2. The sequencing sample was made of PBMCs or a T cell subset sorted from them (not recorded which). CDR3 amino acids: CASSGDPGLRGTDTQYF. CDR3 sequence (DNA): TGTGCCAGCAGCGGCGATCCGGGACTAAGGGGCACAGATACGCAGTATTTT. Together with reference TRBV7-2 and TRBJ2-3, the CDR3 gives the full variable domain: GAGVSQSPSNKVTEKGKDVELRCDPISGHTALYWYRQSLGQGLEFLIYFQGNSAPDKSGLPSDRFSAERTGGSVSTLTIQRTQQEDSAVYLCASSGDPGLRGTDTQYFGPGTRLTVL.